This is a list of T cell receptor beta chains from one sample in a study of T-cell reconstitution after alpha-beta-depleted transplantation in children. TCRdb itself ran the PCR reads through MiXCR, one entry per CDR3 protein. The sample lists over 150,000 distinct CDR3 sequences, just under 6.5% occurring once. This sample comprised PBMCs, obtained before TCRalphabeta/CD19-depleted stem cell transplant. All receptors derive from a girl less than two years old with combined immunodeficiency, due to receive a stem cell transplant. CDR3s include the opening cysteine and the closing phenylalanine or tryptophan. Fields, in order: J gene, D gene, V gene, CDR3 protein. D genes are given only for firm matches.

>TRBJ2-1|NA|TRBV28
CASSPAWIEQFF
>TRBJ1-1|TRBD1|TRBV4-3
CASSQDATGGNTEAFF
>TRBJ2-7|NA|TRBV7-2
CASSLDDGHSYEQYF
>TRBJ2-7|TRBD2|TRBV7-8
CASSTSGRTLYEQYF
>TRBJ1-1|TRBD1|TRBV12-3/TRBV12-4
CASRPRTGEKNTEAFF
>TRBJ2-1|TRBD2|TRBV7-3
CASSLTGLASNEQFF
>TRBJ1-1|NA|TRBV9
CASSLYSGVENTEAFF
>TRBJ2-7|TRBD2|TRBV4-3
CASSQEPSLLAGVLYEQYF
>TRBJ1-1|NA|TRBV5-1
CASSLSSRNTEAFF
>TRBJ2-2|NA|TRBV28
CASTLANTGELFF
>TRBJ2-7|NA|TRBV28
CASSLWGEGHPIEQYF
>TRBJ1-2|NA|TRBV13
CASSPHRLNYGYTF
>TRBJ2-3|NA|TRBV29-1
CSVILLGSTDTQYF
>TRBJ2-1|NA|TRBV11-2
CASSLDRFPSSYNEQFF
>TRBJ1-5|NA|TRBV5-8
CASSPGRDRQPQHF
>TRBJ2-1|NA|TRBV21-1
CARRAGHEQFF
>TRBJ2-7|TRBD2|TRBV7-2
CASSLEAGGQYEQYF
>TRBJ1-1|TRBD1|TRBV7-9
CASSATGVNTEAFF
>TRBJ1-2|TRBD1|TRBV28
CASSMTGGAYYGYTF
>TRBJ2-1|NA|TRBV29-1
CSLQRSGGENEQFF
>TRBJ1-2|NA|TRBV7-9
CASSFGMPNYGYTF
>TRBJ1-2|NA|TRBV7-9
CASSFRDRLEGYTF
>TRBJ2-3|TRBD1|TRBV14
CASSHLSGQGETDTQYF
>TRBJ2-5|TRBD1|TRBV12-3/TRBV12-4
CASGGGQGLETQYF
>TRBJ2-7|NA|TRBV5-4
CASSSGPGGEQYF
>TRBJ2-1|NA|TRBV5-1
CASSFSGISYNEQFF
>TRBJ2-3|NA|TRBV7-2
CASSRTGGVDTQYF
>TRBJ2-7|NA|TRBV29-1
CSASLGTHPDEQYF
>TRBJ1-4|TRBD1|TRBV6-5
CASSYGIDRGQGEKLFF
>TRBJ1-5|TRBD1|TRBV27
CASSDRVSRQPQHF
>TRBJ2-3|TRBD1|TRBV19
CATRDRATDTQYF
>TRBJ2-7|NA|TRBV5-1
CASSLVSWRGTYEQYF
>TRBJ1-1|TRBD1|TRBV15
CATSGDRISSPNTEAFF
>TRBJ2-4|NA|TRBV20-1
CSATRAGIQYF
>TRBJ2-2|NA|TRBV9
CASSVGLSGGTGELFF
>TRBJ1-1|NA|TRBV7-8
CASSLVPRAVEAFF
>TRBJ1-5|NA|TRBV20-1
CSARPRVEGNQPQHF
>TRBJ2-7|TRBD2|TRBV6-5
CASSYDRLAGPREQYF
>TRBJ2-3|TRBD1|TRBV30
CAWNRRTGGDTDTQYF
>TRBJ2-7|NA|TRBV7-3
CASSLRGPLEDEQYF
>TRBJ2-1|NA|TRBV5-1
CASSWGRDLFF
>TRBJ2-7|NA|TRBV6-2/TRBV6-3
CASSYLEFHEQYF
>TRBJ2-7|TRBD1|TRBV28
CASSPGTVGYEQYF
>TRBJ2-3|NA|TRBV7-2
CASSSLELPTSTDTQYF
>TRBJ2-1|NA|TRBV4-3
CASSQVSYNEQFF
>TRBJ2-1|NA|TRBV12-3/TRBV12-4
CASSIRHQALEDLNNEQFF
>TRBJ2-7|NA|TRBV7-2
CASSLVGGIPNEQYF
>TRBJ2-3|TRBD2|TRBV4-1
CASSQVVGGNSKDTQYF
>TRBJ2-7|NA|TRBV20-1
CSARDWARTYEQYF
>TRBJ2-7|NA|TRBV4-1
CASSQDPGDEQYF